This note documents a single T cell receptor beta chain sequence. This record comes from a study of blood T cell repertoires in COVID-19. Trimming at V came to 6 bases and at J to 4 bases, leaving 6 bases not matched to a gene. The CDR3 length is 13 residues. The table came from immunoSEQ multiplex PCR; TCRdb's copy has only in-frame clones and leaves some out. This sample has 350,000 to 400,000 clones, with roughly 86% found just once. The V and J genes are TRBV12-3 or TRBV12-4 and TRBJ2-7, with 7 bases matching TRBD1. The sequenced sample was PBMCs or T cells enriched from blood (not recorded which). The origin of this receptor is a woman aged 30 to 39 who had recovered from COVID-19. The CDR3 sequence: CASSKGQRYEQYF. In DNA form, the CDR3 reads TGTGCCAGCAGCAAGGGACAGAGATACGAGCAGTACTTC.